Shown below are 23 T cell receptor beta chains from a single sample sequenced in a study of OX40 agonist ivuxolimab in advanced cancers. Receptors were amplified or captured by the immunoSEQ multiplex PCR assay. Not all clones reach the TCRdb copy of this immuneACCESS table, which keeps in-frame sequences only. Checked studies attribute under half of the gap to unresolved V genes and leave the rest unexplained. This sample lists about 65,000 clones; about nine tenths were detected once. Clones ranked in the top ten supply 0.3% to 0.4% of the sample. The source was CD4+ or CD8+ T cells sorted from blood, collected in a trial of the OX40 agonist ivuxolimab. Every receptor here comes from an adult with an advanced solid tumor such as melanoma, head and neck, liver or kidney cancer.

This chain uses TRBV2 with TRBJ1-2; D uncertain. This CDR3 contains 12 residues. Germline V gene sequence: CDR1 SNHLY, CDR2 FYNNEI. V lost 6 bases to trimming and J lost 8 bases, with 13 bases between them. CDR3 sequence (DNA): TGTGCCAGCAGCGGGGATCTGGAGGGCTACACCTTC. Amino acids: CASSGDLEGYTF.

The V gene is TRBV13, the J gene TRBJ2-7, with a possible D match to TRBD1 (6 bases). V was shortened by 1 base and J by 1 base, with 8 bases between the two germline ends. Germline V gene lookup returns CDR1 PRHDT and CDR2 FYEKMQ (reference sequence). The CDR3 is 14 residues long. The CDR3 DNA reads as TGTGCCAGCAGCTTAGTGGGGGCATCCTACGAGCAGTACTTC. It codes for CASSLVGASYEQYF. Full variable domain (missing parts from reference TRBV13 and TRBJ2-7): AAGVIQSPRHLIKEKRETATLKCYPIPRHDTVYWYQQGPGQDPQFLISFYEKMQSDKGSIPDRFSAQQFSDYHSELNMSSLELGDSALYFCASSLVGASYEQYFGPGTRLTVT.

The J gene is TRBJ2-2, the V gene TRBV19; D is undetermined. V was pared by 3 bases and J by 9 bases, with 5 bases between. The CDR3 loop spans 11 amino acids. Germline V CDR1 and CDR2: LNHDA, SQIVND (reference sequence). The CDR3 is CASSILRELFF. CDR3 coding DNA: TGTGCCAGTAGTATCTTGAGGGAGCTGTTTTTT.

V is TRBV7-9 and J is TRBJ2-3, with TRBD2 as a possible D gene (6 bases). There are 15 residues in the CDR3. Per the germline V gene, CDR1 is SEHNR and CDR2 is FQNEAQ (reference sequence). The ends were cut back, 5 bases at V and 2 bases at J, with 14 bases in the middle. Here the CDR3 reads CASSPTGRITDTQYF. In DNA form, the CDR3 reads TGTGCCAGCAGCCCCACCGGGAGAATCACAGATACGCAGTATTTT.

V gene TRBV15 combines with J gene TRBJ2-3; a possible D gene is TRBD1 (6 bases). This CDR3 is 17 amino acids long. CDR1 is LNHNV, CDR2 YYDKDF, per germline (reference sequence). Trimming pared 5 bases from V and 1 base from J, leaving 19 bases between. As DNA, the CDR3 is TGTGCCACCAGCCCCCGACAGGAGCCCTCCCGCACAGATACGCAGTATTTT. Its translation is CATSPRQEPSRTDTQYF.

The chain employs TRBV6-5 and TRBJ1-1; TRBD1 matches at 7 bases. Germline trimming cut 7 bases from V and 5 bases from J; bases unmatched to any gene: 7. Germline V lookup: CDR1 MNHEY, CDR2 SVGAGI. The CDR3 is 13 amino acids. CDR3 sequence reads: CASKRGPSTEAFF. The CDR3 coding sequence is TGTGCCAGCAAGAGGGGGCCGTCGACTGAAGCTTTCTTT.

This chain joins TRBV2 and TRBJ1-4, with D tentatively TRBD1 (5 bases). The CDR3 runs 15 residues. Per germline, CDR1 SNHLY and CDR2 FYNNEI. Trimming left V 4 bases short and J 4 bases short, with 13 bases between. The DNA for the CDR3 is TGTGCCAGCAGTGCGCAGGGTTTAGGTAATGAAAAACTGTTTTTT. Translating gives CASSAQGLGNEKLFF.

This clone was seen only once. This chain connects TRBV5-1 to TRBJ2-5, with 8 bases lining up with TRBD2. The CDR3 covers 13 residues. The junction had 1 base not matched to a gene; V was cut back by 1 base and J by 5 bases. Germline CDR1 and CDR2: SGHRS and YFSETQ. In nucleotides, the CDR3 is TGCGCCAGCAGCTTGACTAGCGGCGAGACCCAGTACTTC. Amino acid sequence: CASSLTSGETQYF. The complete variable domain, with remaining parts taken from reference TRBV5-1 and TRBJ2-5, reads KAGVTQTPRYLIKTRGQQVTLSCSPISGHRSVSWYQQTPGQGLQFLFEYFSETQRNKGNFPGRFSGRQFSNSRSEMNVSTLELGDSALYLCASSLTSGETQYFGPGTRLLVL.

This chain uses TRBV7-3 with TRBJ2-1; possibly TRBD2 for D (6 bases). Trimming stripped 1 base from V and 10 bases from J, with 14 bases between. The germline CDR1 and CDR2 sequences are SGHTA and FQGTGA. The CDR3 is made up of 14 amino acids. The CDR3 protein is CASSLKGTPGEQFF. The DNA for the CDR3 is TGTGCCAGCAGCTTAAAGGGGACTCCTGGCGAGCAGTTCTTC.

This chain links TRBV14 with TRBJ1-2; the D gene is possibly TRBD1 (5 bases). V lost 2 bases, J lost 4 bases, and 14 bases lay in between. The germline V gene encodes CDR1 SGHDN and CDR2 FVKESK. This CDR3 is built from 15 residues. This CDR3 is CASSQQTGTVYGYTF. DNA for the CDR3: TGTGCCAGCAGCCAACAGACCGGGACGGTCTATGGCTACACCTTC.

The table lists this clone with a count of one. The chain is built from TRBV12-5 and TRBJ2-2; D perhaps matches TRBD1 (6 bases). The CDR3 loop spans 16 amino acids. V lost 2 bases to trimming and J lost 6 bases, with 16 bases between them. Germline V gene sequence: CDR1 LGHNT, CDR2 FRNRAP. In DNA form, the CDR3 reads TGTGCTAGTGGTTTGCCCCTAGGGGGAGTAGCCGGGGAGCTGTTTTTT. It yields the protein CASGLPLGGVAGELFF.

This chain uses TRBV29-1 with TRBJ1-3, with 7 bases aligning to TRBD1. The V and J ends lost 6 bases and 6 bases, in that order; junction bases with no gene match: 11. The CDR3 contains 14 residues. Germline assignment: CDR1 SQVTM and CDR2 ANQGSEA. The chain's CDR3 is CSVGRQGRENTIYF. The CDR3 DNA is TGCAGCGTCGGACGACAGGGTAGGGAAAACACCATATATTTT.

The chain joins TRBV7-2 to TRBJ2-7; D remains ambiguous. Germline CDR1 SGHTA, CDR2 FQGNSA. V was cut by 5 bases and J by 4 bases, with 12 bases left in between. The CDR3 covers 13 residues. The CDR3: CASSDRATYEQYF. The DNA for the CDR3 is TGTGCCAGCAGCGACCGGGCGACATACGAGCAGTACTTC.

This chain links TRBV5-4 with TRBJ1-3; maybe TRBD1 (5 bases). The CDR3 covers 16 residues. The ends were cut back, 2 bases at V and 0 bases at J, with 12 bases in the middle. CDR1 SGHNT and CDR2 YYREEE come from the germline V gene (reference sequence). CDR3 loop: CASSFDSTFSGNTIYF. The CDR3 nucleotides are TGTGCCAGCAGCTTCGACAGCACGTTCTCTGGAAACACCATATATTTT.

The genes are TRBV7-2 and TRBJ1-2; TRBD1 might be the D (6 bases). Deletions cut 0 bases from V and 3 bases from J, with 8 bases between. CDR1 is SGHTA and CDR2 is FQGNSA in the germline V gene. This CDR3 region has 14 residues. CDR3 sequence: CASSLAPGDYGYTF. The CDR3 DNA follows: TGTGCCAGCAGCTTAGCTCCAGGGGACTATGGCTACACCTTC.

This clone appeared a single time. CDR3 loop: CASKEGSANTEAFF. The DNA of the CDR3 is TGTGCCAGTAAGGAGGGTTCCGCGAACACTGAAGCTTTCTTT. The V and J genes are TRBV19 and TRBJ1-1, with D hard to call. V was shortened by 7 bases and J by 1 base, with 13 bases between the two germline ends. The CDR3 is made up of 14 amino acids. CDR1 is LNHDA, CDR2 SQIVND, per germline (reference sequence).

The chain carries TRBV5-1 and TRBJ1-6; 10 bases match TRBD1. In germline, CDR1 is SGHRS, CDR2 YFSETQ. The CDR3 totals 16 residues. The V and J ends lost 0 bases and 10 bases, in that order; junction bases with no gene match: 7. In DNA, the CDR3 is TGCGCCAGCAGCTTGGAGACAGGGGGCGCTAGGTCACCCCTCCACTTT. As protein: CASSLETGGARSPLHF.

The V and J genes are TRBV5-1 and TRBJ2-3; 7 positions match TRBD2. The CDR3 is 15 amino acids. Looked up from germline, CDR1 is SGHRS and CDR2 is YFSETQ. V gave up 6 bases and J gave up 2 bases; unmatched junction bases: 9. In nucleotides, the CDR3 is TGCGCCAGCAACCTCTTGGGAGGGGACACAGATACGCAGTATTTT. Its protein product is CASNLLGGDTDTQYF.

This chain joins TRBV5-1 and TRBJ2-5; TRBD1 agrees at 8 bases. Trimming cost V 0 bases and J 4 bases; bases outside gene matches: 2. Per germline, CDR1 SGHRS and CDR2 YFSETQ. CDR3 length equals 14 residues. CDR3 protein: CASSLEQGGETQYF. The CDR3 bases are TGCGCCAGCAGCTTGGAACAGGGGGGAGAGACCCAGTACTTC.

Only a few counts were recorded for this clone. The rearrangement uses TRBV11-2 and TRBJ1-6, with D hard to call. Germline V gene data show CDR1 as SGHAT and CDR2 as FQNNGV. V was cut by 5 bases and J by 8 bases, with 16 bases left in between. The CDR3 totals 15 residues. CDR3 residues: CASSLQAPRYSPLHF. Here the CDR3 DNA reads TGTGCCAGCAGCCTCCAGGCACCAAGATATTCACCCCTCCACTTT.

This sequence joins TRBV29-1 and TRBJ2-1; D is possibly TRBD2 (5 bases). Per germline, CDR1 SQVTM and CDR2 ANQGSEA. Trimming took off 4 bases at V and 4 bases at J, with 11 bases between the two ends. The CDR3 loop spans 13 amino acids. The CDR3 sequence: CSVALRLYNEQFF. The CDR3 DNA is TGCAGCGTTGCGCTCAGACTATACAATGAGCAGTTCTTC.

The chain joins TRBV4-2 to TRBJ2-2, with D possibly being TRBD2 (6 bases). In germline, CDR1 is LGHNA, CDR2 YNFKEQ. V was shortened by 3 bases and J by 6 bases, with 17 bases between the two germline ends. The CDR3 contains 16 residues. The CDR3 loop is CASSQGGRLGAGELFF. As DNA, the CDR3 is TGTGCCAGCAGCCAGGGGGGACGACTTGGGGCCGGGGAGCTGTTTTTT.

This rearrangement joins TRBV6-5 to TRBJ1-1; D is uncertain. The CDR3 length is 14 residues. Germline V gives CDR1 MNHEY, CDR2 SVGAGI. V was clipped by 7 bases and J by 1 base, with 13 bases between them. CDR3 sequence (DNA): TGTGCCAGCACCGATCTTAAAGGGAACACTGAAGCTTTCTTT. Protein: CASTDLKGNTEAFF.